A selection of T cell receptor beta chains follows, all from one sample in a study of monozygotic twins with inflammatory bowel disease. TCRdb reprocessed the 5' RACE reads and reports one entry per CDR3 protein, with no DNA. This repertoire comprises over 150,000 distinct CDR3 sequences; its ten largest clones make up 2.4%. Sequenced material: blood. These receptors were collected from a human donor with ulcerative colitis or Crohn's disease, or a healthy co-twin of an affected twin (not recorded which). Both conserved end residues are part of each CDR3.

CASSLVRRSYNEQFF	TRBV5-1	TRBJ2-1
CSGGGGMGEAFF	TRBV20-1	TRBJ1-1
CASSYNAGAGGTEAFF	TRBV18	TRBJ1-1
CASSVETKGNTIYF	TRBV9	TRBJ1-3
CSARASGPYQETQYF	TRBV20-1	TRBJ2-5
CASSFSLAGTYNEQFF	TRBV5-5	TRBJ2-1
CASSSSGGNNEQFF	TRBV5-1	TRBJ2-1
CAITRLAGNTEAFF	TRBV10-3	TRBJ1-1
CASRRQGPPYEQYF	TRBV5-4	TRBJ2-7
CASSRGPSRGYYEQYF	TRBV5-1	TRBJ2-7
CASSSQVQGEQFF	TRBV7-7	TRBJ2-1
CATRPREVTEAFF	TRBV10-3	TRBJ1-1
CASSVNVGEETQYF	TRBV9	TRBJ2-5
CASSSLGDRSYNEQFF	TRBV5-1	TRBJ2-1
CASSQGTGGVSEAFF	TRBV3-1	TRBJ1-1
CSARLRLNTEAFF	TRBV20-1	TRBJ1-1
CATSSASFLLAESPDTQYF	TRBV15	TRBJ2-3
CASSAYAGVEQFF	TRBV11-2	TRBJ2-1
CASRDNFENNYGYTF	TRBV5-1	TRBJ1-2
CASSDGDRVDLSSYNSPLHF	TRBV4-2	TRBJ1-6
CASSIAWGAGAGRNEQFF	TRBV9	TRBJ2-1
CASRLMGGIEQFF	TRBV12-3/TRBV12-4	TRBJ2-1
CASSPSHGSYNEQFF	TRBV7-2	TRBJ2-1
CASSFTGGRGEQYF	TRBV7-8	TRBJ2-7
CASSQEVGGIPGLSGANVLTF	TRBV4-1	TRBJ2-6
CASSLWGTVNTEAFF	TRBV5-1	TRBJ1-1
CASSPMWTSKETQYF	TRBV5-6	TRBJ2-5
CASSSQGEQFGYEQYF	TRBV5-1	TRBJ2-7
CASSLRTGKNSPLHF	TRBV4-2	TRBJ1-6
CASSSREGGSDTQYF	TRBV11-2	TRBJ2-3
CASSEASYEQYF	TRBV10-2	TRBJ2-7
CASSLVLAGGGTDTQYF	TRBV5-4	TRBJ2-3
CASRPGGAGYGYTF	TRBV12-3/TRBV12-4	TRBJ1-2
CASSQDGRTATYEQYF	TRBV5-1	TRBJ2-7
CAINSPGQGKNEQYF	TRBV10-3	TRBJ2-7
CASSTSLGSSNEQFF	TRBV7-2	TRBJ2-1
CSARKRGHDTQYF	TRBV20-1	TRBJ2-3
CASSESYPRPYEQYF	TRBV25-1	TRBJ2-7
CASSSQPTDTQYF	TRBV11-2	TRBJ2-3
CASSRDRSHMNTEAFF	TRBV5-1	TRBJ1-1
CASSLIGYEQYF	TRBV5-1	TRBJ2-7
CASSLEQHTDTQYF	TRBV7-9	TRBJ2-3
CASSPSVIGVGYGYTF	TRBV5-1	TRBJ1-2
CSVEGQVEDTQYF	TRBV29-1	TRBJ2-3
CASSVGPGVTEAFF	TRBV9	TRBJ1-1
CASSPLGPNVLTF	TRBV7-2	TRBJ2-6
CASSPFTNTEAFF	TRBV5-1	TRBJ1-1
CASSLLVSGVDTQYF	TRBV9	TRBJ2-3
CASSLVTGGTEAFF	TRBV5-1	TRBJ1-1
CASSPGTGPRGELFF	TRBV7-9	TRBJ2-2
CASSLSRAGTDTQYF	TRBV7-9	TRBJ2-3
CASSPGTSGRNYNEQFF	TRBV5-1	TRBJ2-1
CASNLRDRREETQYF	TRBV6-2/TRBV6-3	TRBJ2-5
CASSTGWDSGNTIYF	TRBV5-1	TRBJ1-3
CASSLERDESLFF	TRBV7-2	TRBJ1-4
CASQQDSGANVLTF	TRBV5-1	TRBJ2-6
CASSSTGGQFTYEQYF	TRBV28	TRBJ2-7
CASSIGGTDTQYF	TRBV9	TRBJ2-3
CASSLMETQYF	TRBV5-1	TRBJ2-5